Presented here are 6 T cell receptor beta chains from one specimen sequenced in a study of shared clonotypes between healthy human individuals. Only in-frame clones appear in the TCRdb table, and some are missing; sequencing was by immunoSEQ multiplex PCR. The sample consists of 2 million to 2.5 million clones, roughly 90% of them appearing once. Sequenced: naive CD4+ T cells from PBMCs. Documented subset: CD45RA+ positively selected. The receptors derive from a man between 18 and 35 years old in good health. Some clones in this sample may be carry-over from other donors' samples.

This rearrangement joins TRBV5-1 to TRBJ2-1; TRBD2 matches 7 bases. The V segment lost 0 bases and the J segment 1 base; nucleotides outside the gene matches: 7. The CDR3 length is 17 residues. Germline lookup yields CDR1 SGHRS and CDR2 YFSETQ. The CDR3 reads CASSLAGLAVSYNEQFF. As DNA, the CDR3 is TGCGCCAGCAGCTTGGCCGGGCTAGCGGTTTCCTACAATGAGCAGTTCTTC.

V usage is TRBV21-1 and J usage is TRBJ1-2. TRBV21-1 counts as a pseudogene. The CDR3 runs 14 residues. The CDR3 region has the DNA TGTGCCAGCAGCGTCGGCAGCAACCCCCATGGCTACACCTTC. This translates into CASSVGSNPHGYTF.

Points on this clone: Other DNA variants within this sample encode the same CDR3. This rearrangement joins TRBV10-3 to TRBJ1-1, with 7 nucleotides matching TRBD1. With 4 bases clipped from V and 5 bases from J, the junction kept 7 bases outside the gene matches. This CDR3 comprises 14 residues. The germline gives CDR1 ENHRY, CDR2 SYGVKD. CDR3 in amino acids: CAISGRGLGTEAFF. The CDR3 bases are TGTGCCATCAGTGGAAGGGGGCTCGGGACTGAAGCTTTCTTT.

The rearrangement joins TRBV10-1 to TRBJ1-4, with D maybe TRBD1 (5 bases). Trimming removed 5 bases from V and 4 bases from J, with 11 bases in between. Germline V gene lookup returns CDR1 WNHNN and CDR2 SYGVQD (reference sequence). This CDR3 spans 14 amino acids. The DNA for the CDR3 is TGCGCCAGCAGTACCGGACAAAATAATGAAAAACTGTTTTTT. This gives the protein CASSTGQNNEKLFF.

The chain recombines TRBV29-1 with TRBJ2-2, with D perhaps TRBD1 (5 bases). CDR3 size: 13 residues. Germline-derived CDR1 and CDR2 are SQVTM and ANQGSEA. V shed 4 bases and J shed 2 bases, with 8 bases lying between them. The CDR3 nucleotides are TGCAGCGTTGTGGACACTAACACCGGGGAGCTGTTTTTT. The encoded protein is CSVVDTNTGELFF.

The V call is TRBV27, the J call TRBJ2-3; no clear D. The length of the CDR3 is 15 residues. Germline CDR1 reads MNHEY; CDR2 reads SMNVEV (reference sequence). V lost 0 bases, J lost 1 base, and 8 bases lay in between. The CDR3 DNA sequence: TGTGCCAGCAGTTTATCAATCCCCGGCACAGATACGCAGTATTTT. Translation: CASSLSIPGTDTQYF.